This paragraph covers one T cell receptor (beta chain) sequence. No antigen is known for it. Unique molecular identifiers featured in how the TCRbeta library was prepared. TCRdb recomputed calls from the PCR reads with MiXCR, one row per CDR3 protein. The table shows some 440,000 distinct CDR3 sequences, with 16% occurring only once. This sample was taken from a study of T-cell reconstitution after alpha-beta-depleted transplantation in children. Study conclusions and caveats: T cells produced anew were the main source of T-cell counts and diversity one year after transplant.

The ends lost 5 bases at V and 4 bases at J; junction bases unmatched: 7. CDR1 and CDR2 from the germline V gene are KGHSH and LQKENI. The CDR3 spans 14 residues. V gene TRBV18 combines with J gene TRBJ2-5, with 7 bases matching TRBD1. The TCR was taken from a boy under two years old who had a stem cell transplant for Wiskott-Aldrich syndrome, so the T cells may come from the graft donor. This specimen was PBMCs, mostly from graft donor cells, taken 360 days after TCRalphabeta/CD19-depleted stem cell transplant. As DNA, the CDR3 is TGTGCCAGCTCAGAATTTGCAGGGGGAGAGACCCAGTACTTC. Its translation: CASSEFAGGETQYF.